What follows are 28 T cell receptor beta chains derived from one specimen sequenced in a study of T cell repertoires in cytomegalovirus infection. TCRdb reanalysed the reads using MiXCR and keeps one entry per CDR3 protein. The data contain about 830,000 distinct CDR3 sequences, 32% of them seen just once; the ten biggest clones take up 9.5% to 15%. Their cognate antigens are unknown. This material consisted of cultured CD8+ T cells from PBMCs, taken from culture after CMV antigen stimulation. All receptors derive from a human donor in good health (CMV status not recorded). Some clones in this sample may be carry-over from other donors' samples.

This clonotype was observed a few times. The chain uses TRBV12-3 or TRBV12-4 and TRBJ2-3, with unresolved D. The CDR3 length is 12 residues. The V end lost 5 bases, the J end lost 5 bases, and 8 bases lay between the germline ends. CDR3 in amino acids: CASSASIDTQYF. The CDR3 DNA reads TGTGCCAGCAGTGCCTCTATAGATACGCAGTATTTT.

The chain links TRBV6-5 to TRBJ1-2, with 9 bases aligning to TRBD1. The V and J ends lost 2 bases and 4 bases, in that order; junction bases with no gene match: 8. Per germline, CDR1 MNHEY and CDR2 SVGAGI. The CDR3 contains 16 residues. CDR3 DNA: TGTGCCAGCAGTTACCCTAAAGCGACAGGGGGCTATGGCTACACCTTC. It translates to CASSYPKATGGYGYTF.

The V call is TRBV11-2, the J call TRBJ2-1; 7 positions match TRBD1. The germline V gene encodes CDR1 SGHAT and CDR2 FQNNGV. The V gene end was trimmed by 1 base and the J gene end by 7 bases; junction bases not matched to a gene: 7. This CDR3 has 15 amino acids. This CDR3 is CASSLARDSLNEQFF. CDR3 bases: TGTGCCAGCAGCTTAGCTCGGGACAGCCTGAATGAGCAGTTCTTC.

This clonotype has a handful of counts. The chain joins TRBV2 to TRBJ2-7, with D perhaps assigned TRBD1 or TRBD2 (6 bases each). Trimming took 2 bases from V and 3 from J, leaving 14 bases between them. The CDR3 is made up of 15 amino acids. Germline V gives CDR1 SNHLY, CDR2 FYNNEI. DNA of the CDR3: TGTGCCAGCAGTGAAAAAGGGGGGCAGTTCTACGAGCAGTACGTC. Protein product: CASSEKGGQFYEQYV.

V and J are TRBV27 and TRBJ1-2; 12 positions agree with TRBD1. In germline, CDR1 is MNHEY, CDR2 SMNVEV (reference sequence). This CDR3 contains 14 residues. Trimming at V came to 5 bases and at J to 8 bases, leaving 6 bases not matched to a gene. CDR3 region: CASSPMGQGAGYTF. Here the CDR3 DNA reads TGTGCCAGCAGTCCGATGGGACAGGGGGCCGGCTACACCTTC.

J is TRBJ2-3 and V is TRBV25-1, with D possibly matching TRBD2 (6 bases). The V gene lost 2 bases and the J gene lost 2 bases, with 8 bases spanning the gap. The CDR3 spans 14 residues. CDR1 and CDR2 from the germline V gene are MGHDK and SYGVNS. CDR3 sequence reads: CASSERGDTDTQYF. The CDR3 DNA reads TGTGCCAGCAGTGAACGCGGGGACACAGATACGCAGTATTTT.

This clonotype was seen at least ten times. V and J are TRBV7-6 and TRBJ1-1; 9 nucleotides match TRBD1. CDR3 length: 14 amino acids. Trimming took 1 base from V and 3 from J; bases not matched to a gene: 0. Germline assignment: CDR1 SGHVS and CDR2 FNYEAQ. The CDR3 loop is CASSLGTGDTEAFF. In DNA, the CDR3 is TGTGCCAGCAGCTTAGGGACAGGGGACACTGAAGCTTTCTTT.

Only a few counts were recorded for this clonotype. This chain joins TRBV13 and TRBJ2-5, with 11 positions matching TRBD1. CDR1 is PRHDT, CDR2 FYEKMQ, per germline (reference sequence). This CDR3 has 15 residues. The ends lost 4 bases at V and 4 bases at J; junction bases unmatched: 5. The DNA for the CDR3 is TGTGCCAGCAGCTACGGACAGGGGGCTGCAGAGACCCAGTACTTC. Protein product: CASSYGQGAAETQYF.

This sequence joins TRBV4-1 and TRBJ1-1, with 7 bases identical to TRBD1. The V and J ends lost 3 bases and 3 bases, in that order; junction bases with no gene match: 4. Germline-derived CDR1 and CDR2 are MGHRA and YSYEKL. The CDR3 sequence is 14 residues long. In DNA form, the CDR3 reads TGCGCCAGCAGCCATATCGACAGGGACACTGAAGCTTTCTTT. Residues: CASSHIDRDTEAFF.

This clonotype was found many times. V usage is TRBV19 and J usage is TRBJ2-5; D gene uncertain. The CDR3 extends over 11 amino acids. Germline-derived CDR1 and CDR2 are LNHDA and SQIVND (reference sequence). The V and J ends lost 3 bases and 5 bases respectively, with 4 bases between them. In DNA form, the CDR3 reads TGTGCCAGTAGTATTATGGAGACCCAGTACTTC. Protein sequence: CASSIMETQYF. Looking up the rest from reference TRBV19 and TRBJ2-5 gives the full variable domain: DGGITQSPKYLFRKEGQNVTLSCEQNLNHDAMYWYRQDPGQGLRLIYYSQIVNDFQKGDIAEGYSVSREKKESFPLTVTSAQKNPTAFYLCASSIMETQYFGPGTRLLVL.

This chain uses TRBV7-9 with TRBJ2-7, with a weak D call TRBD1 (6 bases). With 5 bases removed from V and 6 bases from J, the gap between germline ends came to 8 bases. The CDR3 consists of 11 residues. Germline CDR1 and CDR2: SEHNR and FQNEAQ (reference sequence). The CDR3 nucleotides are TGTGCCAGCAGCCTCAGGGGCGAGCAGTACTTC. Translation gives CASSLRGEQYF.

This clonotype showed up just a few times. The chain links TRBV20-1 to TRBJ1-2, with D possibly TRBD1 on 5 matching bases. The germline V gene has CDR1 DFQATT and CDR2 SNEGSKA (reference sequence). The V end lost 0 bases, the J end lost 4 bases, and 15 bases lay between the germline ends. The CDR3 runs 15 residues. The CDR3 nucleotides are TGCAGTGCTAGAGATCTAAGGTTGGGGGTCTATGGCTACACCTTC. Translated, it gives CSARDLRLGVYGYTF.

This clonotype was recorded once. As DNA, the CDR3 is TGTGCCAGTAGTTCCCAGGGCCACCTAGAGACCCAGTACTTC. Its translation: CASSSQGHLETQYF. The V and J genes are TRBV19 and TRBJ2-5; D possibly corresponds to TRBD1 (5 bases). The CDR3 contains 14 residues. Germline V CDR1 and CDR2: LNHDA, SQIVND (reference sequence). Trimming cost V 5 bases and J 4 bases, with 14 bases left between them.

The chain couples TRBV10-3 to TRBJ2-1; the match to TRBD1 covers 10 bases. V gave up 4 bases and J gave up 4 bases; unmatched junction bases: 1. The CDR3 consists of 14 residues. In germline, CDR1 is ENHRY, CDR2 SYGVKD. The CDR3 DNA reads TGTGCCATCAGTGGGACAGGGGGGTACAATGAGCAGTTCTTC. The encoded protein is CAISGTGGYNEQFF.

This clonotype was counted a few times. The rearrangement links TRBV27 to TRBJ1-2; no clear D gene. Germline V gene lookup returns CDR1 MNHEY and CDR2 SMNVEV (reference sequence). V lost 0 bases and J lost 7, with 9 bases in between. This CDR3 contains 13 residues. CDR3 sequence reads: CASSLSPGLGYTF. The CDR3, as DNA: TGTGCCAGCAGTTTATCACCTGGGCTTGGCTACACCTTC.

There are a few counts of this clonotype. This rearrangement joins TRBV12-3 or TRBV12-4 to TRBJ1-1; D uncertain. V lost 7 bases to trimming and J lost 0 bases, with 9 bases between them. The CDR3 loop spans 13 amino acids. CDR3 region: CASKDTMNTEAFF. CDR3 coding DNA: TGTGCCAGCAAGGATACAATGAACACTGAAGCTTTCTTT.

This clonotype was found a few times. The CDR3 loop reads CATSISNRVMDGYTF. CDR3 sequence (DNA): TGTGCCACCAGCATAAGCAACAGGGTCATGGATGGCTACACCTTC. The V call is TRBV15, the J call TRBJ1-2, with a tentative D call TRBD1 (6 bases). Germline-derived CDR1 and CDR2 are LNHNV and YYDKDF (reference sequence). The CDR3 contains 15 residues. V was cut by 4 bases and J by 6 bases, with 18 bases left in between.

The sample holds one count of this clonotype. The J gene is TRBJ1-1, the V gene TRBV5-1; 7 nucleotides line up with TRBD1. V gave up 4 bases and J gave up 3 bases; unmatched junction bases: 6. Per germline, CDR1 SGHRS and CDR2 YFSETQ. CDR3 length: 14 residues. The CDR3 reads CASSPGQQDTEAFF. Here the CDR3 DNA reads TGCGCCAGCAGCCCGGGACAGCAAGACACTGAAGCTTTCTTT.

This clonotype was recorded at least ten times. CDR3 DNA: TGTGCCAGCAGCTCGGACAGGGGTACCTACGAGCAGTACTTC. Its translation is CASSSDRGTYEQYF. The rearrangement links TRBV7-2 to TRBJ2-7; 9 nucleotides agree with TRBD1. The CDR3 runs to 14 residues. Germline V lookup: CDR1 SGHTA, CDR2 FQGNSA. Germline trimming cut 4 bases from V and 2 bases from J; bases unmatched to any gene: 3. The full variable domain, in which reference TRBV7-2 and TRBJ2-7 provide the parts outside the CDR3, is GAGVSQSPSNKVTEKGKDVELRCDPISGHTALYWYRQSLGQGLEFLIYFQGNSAPDKSGLPSDRFSAERTGGSVSTLTIQRTQQEDSAVYLCASSSDRGTYEQYFGPGTRLTVT.

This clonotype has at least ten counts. CDR3 bases: TGTGCCAGCAGCCCAATCGAAGCGGGGGGGATCGAGACCCAGTACTTC. Its translation is CASSPIEAGGIETQYF. V gene TRBV7-3 combines with J gene TRBJ2-5; 10 bases align to TRBD2. This CDR3 is built from 16 residues. Germline V lookup: CDR1 SGHTA, CDR2 FQGTGA. J was trimmed by 5 bases and V by 5 bases; bases with no gene match: 11.

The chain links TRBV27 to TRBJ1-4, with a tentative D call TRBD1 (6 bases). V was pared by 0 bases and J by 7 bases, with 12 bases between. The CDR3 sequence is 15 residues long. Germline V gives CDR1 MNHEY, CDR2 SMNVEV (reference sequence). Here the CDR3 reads CASSLSGGMGEKLFF. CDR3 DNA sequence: TGTGCCAGCAGTTTATCGGGGGGCATGGGTGAAAAACTGTTTTTT.

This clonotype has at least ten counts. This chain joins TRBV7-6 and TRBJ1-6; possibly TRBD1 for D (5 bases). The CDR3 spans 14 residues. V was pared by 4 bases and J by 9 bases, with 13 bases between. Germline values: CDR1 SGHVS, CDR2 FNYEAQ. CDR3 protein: CASSSTGGFSPLHF. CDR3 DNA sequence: TGTGCCAGCAGCTCCACGGGGGGGTTTTCACCCCTCCACTTT.

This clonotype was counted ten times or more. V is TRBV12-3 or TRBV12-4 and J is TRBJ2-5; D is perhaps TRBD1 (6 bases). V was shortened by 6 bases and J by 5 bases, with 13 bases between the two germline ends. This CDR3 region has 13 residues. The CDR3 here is CASRSGVWETQYF. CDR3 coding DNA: TGTGCCAGCAGATCAGGGGTGTGGGAGACCCAGTACTTC.

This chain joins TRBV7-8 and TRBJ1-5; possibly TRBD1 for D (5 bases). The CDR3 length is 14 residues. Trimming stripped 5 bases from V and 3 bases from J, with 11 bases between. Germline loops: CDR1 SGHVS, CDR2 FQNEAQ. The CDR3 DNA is TGTGCCAGCAGCCCCCGGGGGGACAATCAGCCCCAGCATTTT. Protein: CASSPRGDNQPQHF.

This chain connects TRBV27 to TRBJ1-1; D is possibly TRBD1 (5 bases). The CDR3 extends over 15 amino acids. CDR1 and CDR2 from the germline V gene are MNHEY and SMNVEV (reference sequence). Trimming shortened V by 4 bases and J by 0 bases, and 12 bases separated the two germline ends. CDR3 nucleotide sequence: TGTGCCAGCAGTTCTGACAGCCTCATGAACACTGAAGCTTTCTTT. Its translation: CASSSDSLMNTEAFF.

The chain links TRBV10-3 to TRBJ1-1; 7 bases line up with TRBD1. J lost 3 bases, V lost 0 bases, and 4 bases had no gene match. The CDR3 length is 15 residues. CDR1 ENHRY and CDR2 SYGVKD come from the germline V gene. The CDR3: CAISESDQGDTEAFF. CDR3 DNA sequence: TGTGCCATCAGTGAGTCGGACCAGGGGGACACTGAAGCTTTCTTT.

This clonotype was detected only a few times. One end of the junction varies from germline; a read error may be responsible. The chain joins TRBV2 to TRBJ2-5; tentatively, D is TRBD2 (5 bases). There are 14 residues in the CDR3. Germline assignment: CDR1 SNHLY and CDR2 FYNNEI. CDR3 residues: CASSVAGVQGTQYF. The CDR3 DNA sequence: TGTGCCAGCAGTGTTGCGGGTGTTCAAGGGACCCAGTACTTC.

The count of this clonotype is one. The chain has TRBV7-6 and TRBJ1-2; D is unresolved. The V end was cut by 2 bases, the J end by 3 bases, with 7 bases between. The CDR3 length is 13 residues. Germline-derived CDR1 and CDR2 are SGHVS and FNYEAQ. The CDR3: CASSLLTDYGYTF. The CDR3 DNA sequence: TGTGCCAGCAGCTTACTGACCGACTATGGCTACACCTTC.